This T cell receptor (beta chain) was retrieved from a study of T cell responses to AZD1222 COVID-19 vaccine. Study-level findings and limits: Clonal diversity may have been underestimated in mostly white British donors. Spike-specific TCR breadth and depth grew following two AZD1222 doses.

V was pared by 4 bases and J by 2 bases, with 6 bases between. This CDR3 region has 13 residues. Germline loops: CDR1 MNHEY, CDR2 SMNVEV (reference sequence). Libraries were prepared by immunoSEQ multiplex PCR; TCRdb keeps only in-frame clonotypes and omits some of them. This table has approximately 190,000 clones, about 92% appearing once. Notes on this clone: Its antigen remains unknown.

The chain uses TRBV27 and TRBJ1-5; no definite D call. Sample: peripheral blood, taken 28 days after the second dose of the MenACWY control vaccine. This sequence was found in an adult who received the MenACWY meningococcal vaccine as a control. CDR3 in amino acids: CASSSAGNQPQHF. As DNA, the CDR3 is TGTGCCAGCAGTTCGGCAGGCAATCAGCCCCAGCATTTT.